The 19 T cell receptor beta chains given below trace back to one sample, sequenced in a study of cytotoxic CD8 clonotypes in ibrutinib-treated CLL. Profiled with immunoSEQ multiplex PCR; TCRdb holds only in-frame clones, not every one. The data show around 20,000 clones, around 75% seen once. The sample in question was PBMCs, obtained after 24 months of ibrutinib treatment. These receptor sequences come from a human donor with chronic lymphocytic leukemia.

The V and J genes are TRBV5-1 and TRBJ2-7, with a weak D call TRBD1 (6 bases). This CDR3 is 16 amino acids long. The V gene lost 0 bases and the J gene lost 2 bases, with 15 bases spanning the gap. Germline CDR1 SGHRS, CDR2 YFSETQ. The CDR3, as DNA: TGCGCCAGCAGCTTGGTACCCACAGGGTCGACCTACGAGCAGTACTTC. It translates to CASSLVPTGSTYEQYF.

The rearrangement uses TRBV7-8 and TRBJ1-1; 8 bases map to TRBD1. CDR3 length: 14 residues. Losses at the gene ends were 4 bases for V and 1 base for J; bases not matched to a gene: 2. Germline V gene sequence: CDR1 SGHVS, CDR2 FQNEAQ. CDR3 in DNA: TGTGCCAGCAGCTCCGACAGGGGGAACACTGAAGCTTTCTTT. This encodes CASSSDRGNTEAFF.

The chain's CDR3 is CSVEGGGAISYNEQFF. The CDR3 nucleotides are TGCAGCGTTGAAGGCGGGGGGGCAATCTCCTACAATGAGCAGTTCTTC. This chain connects TRBV29-1 to TRBJ2-1, with 9 bases that match TRBD2. The germline V gene has CDR1 SQVTM and CDR2 ANQGSEA. Trimming took 1 base from V and 0 from J; bases not matched to a gene: 4. CDR3 length: 16 amino acids.

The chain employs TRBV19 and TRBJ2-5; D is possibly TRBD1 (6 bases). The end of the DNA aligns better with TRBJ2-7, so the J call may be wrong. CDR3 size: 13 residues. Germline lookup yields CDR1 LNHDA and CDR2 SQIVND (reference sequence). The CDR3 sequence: CASGRQDGYEQYF. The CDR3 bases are TGTGCCAGTGGAAGACAGGACGGCTACGAGCAGTACTTC.

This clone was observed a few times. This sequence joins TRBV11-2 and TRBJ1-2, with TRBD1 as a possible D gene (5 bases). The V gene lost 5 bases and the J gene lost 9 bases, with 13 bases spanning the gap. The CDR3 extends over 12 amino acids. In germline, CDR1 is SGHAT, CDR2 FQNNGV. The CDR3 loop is CASSDGGLSYTF. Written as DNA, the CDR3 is TGTGCCAGCAGCGACGGGGGTCTTAGCTACACCTTC.

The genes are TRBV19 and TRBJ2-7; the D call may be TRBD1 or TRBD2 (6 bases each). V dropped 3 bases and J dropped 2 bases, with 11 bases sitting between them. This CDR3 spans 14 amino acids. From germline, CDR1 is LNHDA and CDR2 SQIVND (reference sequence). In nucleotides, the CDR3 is TGTGCCAGTAGTATCGGGGGCGGGGCCTACGAGCAGTACTTC. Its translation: CASSIGGGAYEQYF.

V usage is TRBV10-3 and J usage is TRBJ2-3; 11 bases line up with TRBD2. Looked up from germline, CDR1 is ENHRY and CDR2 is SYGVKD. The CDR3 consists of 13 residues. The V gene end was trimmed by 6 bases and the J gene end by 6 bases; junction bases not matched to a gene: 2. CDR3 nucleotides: TGTGCCATCAGGGCTAGCGGGGGGGATACGCAGTATTTT. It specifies CAIRASGGDTQYF.

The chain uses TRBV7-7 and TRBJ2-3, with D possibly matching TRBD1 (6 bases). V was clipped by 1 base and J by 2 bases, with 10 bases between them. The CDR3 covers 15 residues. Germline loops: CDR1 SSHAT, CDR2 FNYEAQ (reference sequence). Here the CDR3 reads CASSLGAGVTDTQYF. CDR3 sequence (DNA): TGTGCCAGCAGCTTAGGGGCAGGGGTCACAGATACGCAGTATTTT.

The DNA of the CDR3 is TGTGCCACCAGAACAGAGGGACAGGTCTTCAATCAGCCCCAGCATTTT. Protein product: CATRTEGQVFNQPQHF. The chain carries TRBV15 and TRBJ1-5; 8 bases are a match to TRBD1. This CDR3 has 16 residues. The V segment lost 6 bases and the J segment 3 bases; nucleotides outside the gene matches: 10. CDR1 and CDR2 from the germline V gene are LNHNV and YYDKDF (reference sequence). Full variable domain (outside the CDR3, taken from reference TRBV15 and TRBJ1-5): DAMVIQNPRYQVTQFGKPVTLSCSQTLNHNVMYWYQQKSSQAPKLLFHYYDKDFNNEADTPDNFQSRRPNTSFCFLDIRSPGLGDTAMYLCATRTEGQVFNQPQHFGDGTRLSIL.

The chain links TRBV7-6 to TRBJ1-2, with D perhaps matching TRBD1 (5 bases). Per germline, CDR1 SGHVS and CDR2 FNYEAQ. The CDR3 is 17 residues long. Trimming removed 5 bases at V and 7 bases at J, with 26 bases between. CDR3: CASSLGPLQGPESGYTF. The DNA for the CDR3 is TGTGCCAGCAGCCTTGGACCCCTCCAGGGCCCGGAATCTGGCTACACCTTC.

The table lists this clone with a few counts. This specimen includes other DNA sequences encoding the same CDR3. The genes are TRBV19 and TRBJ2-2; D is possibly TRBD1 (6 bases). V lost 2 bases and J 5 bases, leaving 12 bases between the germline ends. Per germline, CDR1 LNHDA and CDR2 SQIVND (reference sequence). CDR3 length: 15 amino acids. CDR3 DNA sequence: TGTGCCAGTAGTATATCTAGAGGGGGAACCGGGGAGCTGTTTTTT. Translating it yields CASSISRGGTGELFF.

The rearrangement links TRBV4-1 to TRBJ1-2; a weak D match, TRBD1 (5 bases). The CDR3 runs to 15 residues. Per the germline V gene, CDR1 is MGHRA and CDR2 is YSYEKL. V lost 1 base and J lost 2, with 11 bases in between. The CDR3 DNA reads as TGCGCCAGCAGCCAAGGTCCGGGGACGAACTATGGCTACACCTTC. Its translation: CASSQGPGTNYGYTF.

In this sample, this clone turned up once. The CDR3, as DNA: TGTGCCAGTAGTCTGGGACCGTATAGCAATCAGCCCCAGCATTTT. Translation: CASSLGPYSNQPQHF. This chain joins TRBV19 and TRBJ1-5, with D possibly being TRBD1 (5 bases). The CDR3 is 15 amino acids. Trimming pared 5 bases from V and 0 bases from J, leaving 11 bases between. CDR1 LNHDA and CDR2 SQIVND come from the germline V gene (reference sequence).

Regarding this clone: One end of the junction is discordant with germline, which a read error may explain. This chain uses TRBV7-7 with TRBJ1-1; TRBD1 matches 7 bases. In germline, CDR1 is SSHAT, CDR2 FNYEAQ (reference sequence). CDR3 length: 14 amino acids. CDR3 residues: CASSLFQGDTEAFF. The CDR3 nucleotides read TGTGCTAGCAGCTTATTTCAGGGGGACACTGAAGCTTTCTTT.

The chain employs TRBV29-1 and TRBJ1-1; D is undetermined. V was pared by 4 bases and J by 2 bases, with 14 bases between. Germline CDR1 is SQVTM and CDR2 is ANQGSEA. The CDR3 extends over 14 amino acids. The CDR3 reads CSVAMFSDNTEAFF. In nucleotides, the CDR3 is TGCAGCGTTGCGATGTTCAGTGATAACACTGAAGCTTTCTTT.

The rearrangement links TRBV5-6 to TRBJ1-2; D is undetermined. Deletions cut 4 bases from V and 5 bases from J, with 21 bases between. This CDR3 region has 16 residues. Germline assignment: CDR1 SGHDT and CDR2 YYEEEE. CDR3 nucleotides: TGTGCCAGCAGCGAGGAGATGGTACGTCATCAATATGGCTACACCTTC. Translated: CASSEEMVRHQYGYTF.

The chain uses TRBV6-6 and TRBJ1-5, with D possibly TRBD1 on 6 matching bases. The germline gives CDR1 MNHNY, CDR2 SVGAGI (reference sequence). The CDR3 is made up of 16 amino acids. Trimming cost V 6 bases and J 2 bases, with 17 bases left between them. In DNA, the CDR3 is TGTGCCAGCAGCAATCGGGACATTCTCGGCAATCAGCCCCAGCATTTT. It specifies CASSNRDILGNQPQHF.

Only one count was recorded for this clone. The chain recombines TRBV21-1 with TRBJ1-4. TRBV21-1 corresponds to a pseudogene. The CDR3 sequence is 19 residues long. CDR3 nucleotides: TGTGCCAGCAGCAAAGTCTTCTACGTCTCGGGGGAGGCTAATGAAAAACTGTTTTTT. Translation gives CASSKVFYVSGEANEKLFF.

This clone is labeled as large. The CDR3, as DNA: TGCGCCAGCAGCTCATGGGGGACCAACACTGAAGCTTTCTTT. Its translation is CASSSWGTNTEAFF. The chain has TRBV5-1 and TRBJ1-1; possibly TRBD1 for D (5 bases). The ends were cut back, 3 bases at V and 2 bases at J, with 11 bases in the middle. CDR1 is SGHRS and CDR2 is YFSETQ in the germline V gene. CDR3 length: 14 residues.